This T cell receptor beta chain was documented in a study of shared clonotypes between healthy human individuals. Sequencing was performed with immunoSEQ multiplex PCR; in TCRdb, only in-frame clones are kept and a portion is missing. The data show roughly 2.2 million clones, less than 95% seen once. Germline V gene data show CDR1 as LGHNA and CDR2 as YNFKEQ. Trimming removed 0 bases from V and 5 bases from J, with 6 bases in between. This CDR3 is built from 13 residues. The V and J genes are TRBV4-2 and TRBJ2-3; D call uncertain. The receptor was derived from a man aged 18 to 30 in good health. Some clones in this sample may be carry-over from other donors' samples. Sample: naive CD4+ T cells from PBMCs. Subset given: CD45RA+ positively selected. For the CDR3, the DNA is TGTGCCAGCAGCCAAGATCTAGGAGATACGCAGTATTTT. This translates into CASSQDLGDTQYF.